This TCR beta chain appears in the sequencing data of a study of shared clonotypes between healthy human individuals. Study context: CD4 naive and memory got three plates each, CD8 naive two, CD8 memory one.

Regarding the study as a whole: Among a handful of donors, about 5% of naive CD4 clonotypes were found in common. Among the subsets, naive ones generally showed larger estimated richness than memory ones.

Trimming cost V 2 bases and J 2 bases; bases outside gene matches: 1. The CDR3 runs 14 residues. Looked up from germline, CDR1 is SGHDT and CDR2 is YYEEEE. For this clone: The antigen is undetermined. The same CDR3 is also encoded by other DNA sequences in this sample.

Sequencing was performed with immunoSEQ multiplex PCR; in TCRdb, only in-frame clones are kept and a portion is missing. The sample has more than 2 million clones, 90% to 96% seen once. The source is a man aged 18-30 years in good health. The chain combines TRBV5-6 with TRBJ1-3; 7 bases are a match to TRBD1. Sequenced sample: naive CD4+ T cells sorted from blood. Subset meaning: CD45RA+ positively selected. CDR3 in amino acids: CASSLRGPGNTIYF. For the CDR3, the DNA is TGTGCCAGCAGCTTAAGGGGGCCTGGAAACACCATATATTTT.